This T cell receptor beta chain was profiled in a study of patients and donors after allogeneic stem cell transplantation. From the RT-PCR reads, TCRdb called clonotypes with MiXCR, one entry per CDR3 protein. In the table there are about 200,000 distinct CDR3 sequences, around 40% of which are singletons. This CDR3 is 14 amino acids long. Trimming removed 7 bases from V and 2 bases from J, with 14 bases in between. Sequencing input: blood, either unsorted or a sorted T cell fraction (not recorded which). This chain joins TRBV12-3 or TRBV12-4 and TRBJ1-1, with D possibly being TRBD1 (5 bases). This clonotype was obtained from a human donor who was either an allogeneic HSCT recipient or a stem cell or donor lymphocyte infusion donor (not recorded which). It is not recorded whose cells these are; they may come from a transplant donor. In DNA, the CDR3 is TGTGCCAGCAAAGGGGCCGATTTTAACACTGAAGCTTTCTTT. As protein: CASKGADFNTEAFF.